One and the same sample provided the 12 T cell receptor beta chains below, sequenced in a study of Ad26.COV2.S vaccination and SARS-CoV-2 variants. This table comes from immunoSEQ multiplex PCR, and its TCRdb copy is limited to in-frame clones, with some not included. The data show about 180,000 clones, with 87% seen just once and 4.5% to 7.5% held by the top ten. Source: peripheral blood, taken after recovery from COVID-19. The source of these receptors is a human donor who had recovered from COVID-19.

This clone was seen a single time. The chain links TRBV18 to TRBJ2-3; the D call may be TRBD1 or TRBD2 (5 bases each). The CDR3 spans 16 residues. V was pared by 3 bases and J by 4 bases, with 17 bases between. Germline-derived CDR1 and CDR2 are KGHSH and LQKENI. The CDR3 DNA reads TGTGCCAGCTCACCGACAGTCGCTGGGAGATCAGATACGCAGTATTTT. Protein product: CASSPTVAGRSDTQYF.

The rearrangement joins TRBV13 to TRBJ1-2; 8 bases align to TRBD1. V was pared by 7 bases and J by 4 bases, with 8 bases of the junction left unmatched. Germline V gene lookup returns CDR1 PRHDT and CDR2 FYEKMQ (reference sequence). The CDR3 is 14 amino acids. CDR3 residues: CASTPGRGLYGYTF. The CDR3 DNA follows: TGTGCCAGCACCCCGGGCAGGGGGCTCTATGGCTACACCTTC.

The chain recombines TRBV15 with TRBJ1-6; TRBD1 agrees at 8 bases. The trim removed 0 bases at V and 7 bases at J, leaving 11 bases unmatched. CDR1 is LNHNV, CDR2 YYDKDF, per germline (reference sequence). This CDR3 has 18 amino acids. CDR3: CATSREEPWGQANSPLHF. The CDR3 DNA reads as TGTGCCACCAGCAGAGAAGAGCCCTGGGGACAGGCAAATTCACCCCTCCACTTT.

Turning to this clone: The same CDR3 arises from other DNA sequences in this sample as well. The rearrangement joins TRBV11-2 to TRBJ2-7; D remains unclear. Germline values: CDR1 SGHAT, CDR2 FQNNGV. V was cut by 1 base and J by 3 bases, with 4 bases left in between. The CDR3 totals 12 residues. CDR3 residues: CASSLGSYEQYF. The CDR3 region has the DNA TGTGCCAGCAGCTTAGGTAGCTACGAGCAGTACTTC.

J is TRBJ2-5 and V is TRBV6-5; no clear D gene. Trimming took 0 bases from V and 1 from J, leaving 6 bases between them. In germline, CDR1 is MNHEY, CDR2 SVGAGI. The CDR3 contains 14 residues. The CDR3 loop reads CASSYSGFQETQYF. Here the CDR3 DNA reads TGTGCCAGCAGTTACTCAGGCTTCCAAGAGACCCAGTACTTC.

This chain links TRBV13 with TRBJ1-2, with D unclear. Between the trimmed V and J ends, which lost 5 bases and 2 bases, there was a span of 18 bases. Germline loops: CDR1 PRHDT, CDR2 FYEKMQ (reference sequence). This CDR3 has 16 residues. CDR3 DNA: TGTGCCAGCAGCCCCGCCGCCTCGGAGAGGAACTATGGCTACACCTTC. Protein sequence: CASSPAASERNYGYTF.

This CDR3 is CASSLNGASEQYF. CDR3 DNA: TGTGCCAGCAGCCTGAACGGGGCCTCCGAGCAGTACTTC. The chain has TRBV2 and TRBJ2-7; D may correspond to TRBD1 or TRBD2 (5 bases each). The CDR3 length is 13 residues. V dropped 6 bases and J dropped 6 bases, with 15 bases sitting between them. Germline loops: CDR1 SNHLY, CDR2 FYNNEI.

The CDR3 DNA is TGCAGCGTTAGACGGATGAACACTGAAGCTTTCTTT. Amino acid sequence: CSVRRMNTEAFF. This rearrangement joins TRBV29-1 to TRBJ1-1; no clear D. V dropped 5 bases and J dropped 0 bases, with 7 bases sitting between them. This CDR3 region has 12 residues. CDR1 and CDR2 (germline): SQVTM, ANQGSEA.

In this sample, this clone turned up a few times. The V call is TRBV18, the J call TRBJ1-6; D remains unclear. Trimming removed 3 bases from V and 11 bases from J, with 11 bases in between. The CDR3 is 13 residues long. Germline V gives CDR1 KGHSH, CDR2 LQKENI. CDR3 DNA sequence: TGTGCCAGCTCACCCGATCGGGTTCCACCCCTCCACTTT. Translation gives CASSPDRVPPLHF. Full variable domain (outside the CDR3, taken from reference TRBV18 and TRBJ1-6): NAGVMQNPRHLVRRRGQEARLRCSPMKGHSHVYWYRQLPEEGLKFMVYLQKENIIDESGMPKERFSAEFPKEGPSILRIQQVVRGDSAAYFCASSPDRVPPLHFGNGTRLTVT.

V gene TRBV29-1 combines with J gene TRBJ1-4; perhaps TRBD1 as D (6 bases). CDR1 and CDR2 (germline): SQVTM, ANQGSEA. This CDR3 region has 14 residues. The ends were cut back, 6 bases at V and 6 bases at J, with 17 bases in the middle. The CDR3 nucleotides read TGCAGCGTCTTGGGGGCAGCTCTTTATGAAAAACTGTTTTTT. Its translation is CSVLGAALYEKLFF.

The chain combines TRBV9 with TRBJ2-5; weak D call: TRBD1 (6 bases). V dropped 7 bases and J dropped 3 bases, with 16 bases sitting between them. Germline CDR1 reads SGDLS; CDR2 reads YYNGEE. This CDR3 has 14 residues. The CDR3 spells CASGSGQIEETQYF. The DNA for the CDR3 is TGTGCCAGCGGATCGGGACAAATCGAAGAGACCCAGTACTTC. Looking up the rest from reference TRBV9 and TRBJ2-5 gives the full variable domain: DSGVTQTPKHLITATGQRVTLRCSPRSGDLSVYWYQQSLDQGLQFLIQYYNGEERAKGNILERFSAQQFPDLHSELNLSSLELGDSALYFCASGSGQIEETQYFGPGTRLLVL.

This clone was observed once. Here the CDR3 reads CTSSPKPRSYNSPLHF. The CDR3, as DNA: TGCACCAGCAGCCCCAAACCCCGCTCCTATAATTCACCCCTCCACTTT. V and J are TRBV1 and TRBJ1-6. TRBV1 is designated a pseudogene. The length of the CDR3 is 16 residues.